Presented here are 22 T cell receptor beta chains from one specimen sequenced in a study of T cells in narcolepsy. Produced via immunoSEQ multiplex PCR; TCRdb's table is partial and in-frame only. The data show more than 10,000 clones, with around 70% seen just once and about 20% held by the top ten. Sequenced: CD45RA- memory CD8+ T cells from PBMCs. The receptor source for this set is a human donor with narcolepsy.

This chain connects TRBV4-3 to TRBJ2-7, with D unclear. V dropped 0 bases and J dropped 3 bases, with 12 bases sitting between them. Germline V gene sequence: CDR1 LGHNA, CDR2 YSLEER. This CDR3 spans 15 amino acids. CDR3 sequence reads: CASSQDRHGLYEQYF. CDR3 in DNA: TGCGCCAGCAGCCAAGATCGACATGGCCTCTACGAGCAGTACTTC.

The chain employs TRBV4-1 and TRBJ2-7; TRBD2 agrees at 13 bases. Germline trimming cut 1 base from V and 3 bases from J; bases unmatched to any gene: 0. Germline CDR1 is MGHRA and CDR2 is YSYEKL. The CDR3 has 15 residues. CDR3 coding DNA: TGCGCCAGCAGCCAAGGGACTAGCGGGGGCTACGAGCAGTACTTC. Protein sequence: CASSQGTSGGYEQYF.

This rearrangement joins TRBV27 to TRBJ2-6; the D gene is possibly TRBD2 (7 bases). The germline V gene encodes CDR1 MNHEY and CDR2 SMNVEV (reference sequence). This CDR3 is 18 amino acids long. With 0 bases removed from V and 0 bases from J, the gap between germline ends came to 12 bases. The CDR3 sequence is CASSLSRGLSSGANVLTF. Written as DNA, the CDR3 is TGTGCCAGCAGTTTATCGCGGGGGCTCAGCTCTGGGGCCAACGTCCTGACTTTC.

The chain combines TRBV6-1 with TRBJ2-1; TRBD1 matches at 9 bases. CDR1 and CDR2 (germline): MNHNS, SASEGT. This CDR3 contains 14 residues. The V gene end was trimmed by 1 base and the J gene end by 8 bases; junction bases not matched to a gene: 3. The CDR3 coding sequence is TGTGCCAGCAGTGAAGGGACAGGGGATCATGAGCAGTTCTTC. This translates into CASSEGTGDHEQFF.

This sequence joins TRBV7-9 and TRBJ2-7, with 11 nucleotides matching TRBD1. CDR1 and CDR2 (germline): SEHNR, FQNEAQ (reference sequence). J gave up 2 bases and V 4 bases, and 4 bases lay outside the gene matches. The CDR3 sequence is 15 residues long. The CDR3 protein is CASSYPGQGAYEQYF. The CDR3 region has the DNA TGTGCCAGCAGCTACCCGGGACAGGGGGCCTACGAGCAGTACTTC.

The rearrangement uses TRBV7-9 and TRBJ2-7; D remains unclear. CDR3 size: 15 residues. From germline, CDR1 is SEHNR and CDR2 FQNEAQ (reference sequence). Deletions cut 5 bases from V and 2 bases from J, with 16 bases between. For the CDR3, the DNA is TGTGCCAGCAGCGCTTTTTCTGTGTTCCCCTACGAGCAGTACTTC. Translating it yields CASSAFSVFPYEQYF.

V is TRBV6-4 and J is TRBJ1-6, with a weak D call TRBD1 (6 bases). Germline lookup yields CDR1 MRHNA and CDR2 SNTAGT. V was shortened by 5 bases and J by 5 bases, with 10 bases between the two germline ends. The CDR3 contains 14 residues. CDR3 loop: CASSYWTDNSPLHF. CDR3 sequence (DNA): TGTGCCAGCAGTTATTGGACAGATAATTCACCCCTCCACTTT.

By share of the sample, this clone is large. The J gene is TRBJ2-7, the V gene TRBV5-4; D not certain. The CDR3 has 15 residues. Trimming removed 4 bases from V and 2 bases from J, with 16 bases in between. Germline CDR1 SGHNT, CDR2 YYREEE (reference sequence). The CDR3 DNA reads as TGTGCCAGCAGCGCTTTTTCTGTGTTCCCCTACGAGCAGTACTTC. Residues: CASSAFSVFPYEQYF.

V usage is TRBV19 and J usage is TRBJ2-7; D remains ambiguous. Germline V gene lookup returns CDR1 LNHDA and CDR2 SQIVND (reference sequence). Trimming took off 5 bases at V and 6 bases at J, with 14 bases between the two ends. The CDR3 length is 13 residues. The CDR3, as DNA: TGTGCCAGTAGTCACTTGGTCGGGCCCGAGCAGTACTTC. This translates into CASSHLVGPEQYF.

In this sample, this clone turned up a few times. The CDR3 DNA reads TGTGCCAGCAGGCTATCACTAGCGGGGGGGCCTGGGTCCTACAATGAGCAGTTCTTC. Encoded protein: CASRLSLAGGPGSYNEQFF. The chain uses TRBV7-3 and TRBJ2-1, with 13 nucleotides matching TRBD2. Germline CDR1 reads SGHTA; CDR2 reads FQGTGA. J lost 1 base, V lost 6 bases, and 12 bases had no gene match. This CDR3 has 19 residues.

This clone was counted a few times. The rearrangement links TRBV11-2 to TRBJ1-2; 7 bases agree with TRBD1. In germline, CDR1 is SGHAT, CDR2 FQNNGV. Trimming removed 5 bases from V and 0 bases from J; junction bases left unmatched: 15. CDR3 size: 18 residues. DNA of the CDR3: TGTGCCAGCAGCCCACCTTGGCCCGGACAGGATACTAACTATGGCTACACCTTC. This encodes CASSPPWPGQDTNYGYTF.

V gene TRBV28 combines with J gene TRBJ1-5; weak D call: TRBD1 (5 bases). CDR1 and CDR2 (germline): MDHEN, SYDVKM. V dropped 2 bases and J dropped 1 base, with 9 bases sitting between them. The CDR3 consists of 15 residues. The CDR3 coding sequence is TGTGCCAGCAGTTTAGGGGGATTAAGCAATCAGCCCCAGCATTTT. Protein product: CASSLGGLSNQPQHF.

The chain links TRBV15 to TRBJ1-1; D remains unclear. Trimming shortened V by 0 bases and J by 0 bases, and 5 bases separated the two germline ends. The CDR3 runs to 14 residues. Per the germline V gene, CDR1 is LNHNV and CDR2 is YYDKDF (reference sequence). The CDR3 reads CATSRDRMNTEAFF. CDR3 DNA: TGTGCCACCAGCAGAGATAGGATGAACACTGAAGCTTTCTTT.

This clone was detected only a few times. V and J are TRBV7-9 and TRBJ2-5; tentatively, D is TRBD1 (5 bases). The CDR3 sequence is 15 residues long. In germline, CDR1 is SEHNR, CDR2 FQNEAQ (reference sequence). The germline V and J ends were trimmed by 3 bases and 5 bases, with 16 bases remaining between them. CDR3 amino acids: CASSLGPSIAETQYF. CDR3 DNA: TGTGCCAGCAGCTTGGGGCCGAGTATTGCCGAGACCCAGTACTTC.

The chain links TRBV4-3 to TRBJ1-2; 10 bases line up with TRBD1. J lost 6 bases, V lost 2 bases, and 12 bases had no gene match. This CDR3 is 17 amino acids long. Germline loops: CDR1 LGHNA, CDR2 YSLEER. CDR3 sequence: CASSQPGQGRCRDGYTF. DNA of the CDR3: TGCGCCAGCAGCCAACCGGGACAGGGGAGGTGTAGGGATGGCTACACCTTC.

The rearrangement uses TRBV4-2 and TRBJ2-2; 7 positions match TRBD1. The junction had 5 bases not matched to a gene; V was cut back by 2 bases and J by 2 bases. CDR1 and CDR2 from the germline V gene are LGHNA and YNFKEQ. The CDR3 runs 16 residues. The CDR3 coding sequence is TGTGCCAGCAGCCAAAGGCAGGGGGATAACACCGGGGAGCTGTTTTTT. It specifies CASSQRQGDNTGELFF.

The CDR3 loop reads CASSLWVGSYEQYF. CDR3 nucleotides: TGTGCCAGCAGCTTATGGGTCGGATCATACGAGCAGTACTTC. This chain joins TRBV7-8 and TRBJ2-7; D is undetermined. CDR3 length: 14 residues. Germline V gene data show CDR1 as SGHVS and CDR2 as FQNEAQ. Trimming pared 2 bases from V and 4 bases from J, leaving 12 bases between.

This chain joins TRBV4-3 and TRBJ1-3; 7 positions match TRBD1. V lost 5 bases and J lost 3; bases outside the gene matches: 10. There are 16 residues in the CDR3. Germline values: CDR1 LGHNA, CDR2 YSLEER. CDR3 nucleotides: TGCGCCAGCAGCGCGGGGGGCAGGGGGGATGGAAACACCATATATTTT. As protein: CASSAGGRGDGNTIYF.

The chain couples TRBV19 to TRBJ2-7; the D gene could be TRBD1 or TRBD2 (5 bases each). The CDR3 contains 13 residues. Germline V CDR1 and CDR2: LNHDA, SQIVND (reference sequence). V was cut by 4 bases and J by 0 bases, with 7 bases left in between. CDR3 region: CASSRDVSYEQYF. The CDR3 coding sequence is TGTGCCAGTAGTAGGGACGTCTCCTACGAGCAGTACTTC.

CDR3: CASSQARGSGANVLTF. CDR3 in DNA: TGCGCCAGCAGCCAGGCCCGGGGCTCTGGGGCCAACGTCCTGACTTTC. V and J are TRBV4-3 and TRBJ2-6, with D tentatively TRBD2 (5 bases). Trimming cost V 3 bases and J 0 bases, with 9 bases left between them. Germline CDR1 is LGHNA and CDR2 is YSLEER. This CDR3 is built from 16 residues.

V usage is TRBV6-4 and J usage is TRBJ1-1; TRBD1 matches 9 bases. The CDR3 length is 15 residues. The germline CDR1 and CDR2 sequences are MRHNA and SNTAGT. Trimming at V came to 0 bases and at J to 4 bases, leaving 3 bases not matched to a gene. The CDR3 sequence: CASSDSGTGSTEAFF. As DNA, the CDR3 is TGTGCCAGCAGTGACTCGGGGACAGGGAGCACTGAAGCTTTCTTT.

The chain links TRBV10-3 to TRBJ1-2, with unresolved D. Germline V gene data show CDR1 as ENHRY and CDR2 as SYGVKD. The CDR3 sequence is 13 residues long. Trimming pared 5 bases from V and 4 bases from J, leaving 11 bases between. This chain's CDR3 is CAISPVEAYGYTF. The CDR3 DNA sequence: TGTGCCATCAGTCCGGTCGAGGCCTATGGCTACACCTTC.